The table lists the clone carrying this T cell receptor beta chain with a count of one. The sample belongs to a study of cytomegalovirus exposure and HLA in healthy donors. Germline CDR1 reads MRHNA; CDR2 reads SNTAGT. V dropped 11 bases and J dropped 2; count of bases not matched to a gene: 1. This CDR3 is 11 amino acids long. PCR primers comprised 60 Vbeta and 13 Jbeta primers. Here immunoSEQ multiplex PCR was the method, and the copy in TCRdb shows in-frame clones only, minus some. Of 200,000 or so clones listed, about 78% are singletons. This receptor was obtained from a male donor in good health and CMV-seronegative. Sequenced material: PBMCs. The rearrangement links TRBV6-4 to TRBJ1-2, with 8 bases that match TRBD1. The CDR3 bases are TGTGCCTACAGGGGGAACTATGGCTACACCTTC. This gives the protein CAYRGNYGYTF.